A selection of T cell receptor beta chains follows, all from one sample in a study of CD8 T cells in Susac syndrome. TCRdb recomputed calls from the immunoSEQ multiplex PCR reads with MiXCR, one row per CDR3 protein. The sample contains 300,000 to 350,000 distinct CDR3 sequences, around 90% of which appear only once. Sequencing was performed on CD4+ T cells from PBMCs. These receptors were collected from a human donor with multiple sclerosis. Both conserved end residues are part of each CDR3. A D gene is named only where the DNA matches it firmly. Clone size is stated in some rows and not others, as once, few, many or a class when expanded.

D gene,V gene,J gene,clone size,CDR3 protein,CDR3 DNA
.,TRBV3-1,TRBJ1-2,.,CASSLADVVQGPRGYGYTF,TGTGCCAGCAGCCTTGCCGATGTAGTACAAGGGCCCAGAGGCTATGGCTACACCTTC
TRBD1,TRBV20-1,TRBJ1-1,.,CSARPGTARRDTEAFF,TGCAGTGCTCGACCCGGGACAGCGAGGAGGGACACTGAAGCTTTCTTT
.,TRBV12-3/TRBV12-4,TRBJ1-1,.,CASSSQGYTEAFF,TGTGCCAGCAGTAGTCAGGGTTACACTGAAGCTTTCTTT
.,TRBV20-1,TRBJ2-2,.,CSAQRRLAANTGELFF,TGCAGTGCTCAGAGGAGGCTAGCAGCGAACACCGGGGAGCTGTTTTTT
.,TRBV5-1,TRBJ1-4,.,CASSLEGLHNEKLFF,TGCGCCAGCAGCTTGGAGGGACTCCATAATGAAAAACTGTTTTTT
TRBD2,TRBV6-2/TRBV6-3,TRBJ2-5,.,CASSRGLAVPQETQYF,TGTGCCAGCAGCCGGGGACTAGCGGTACCCCAAGAGACCCAGTACTTC
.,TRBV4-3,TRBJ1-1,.,CASSQGMENTEAFF,TGCGCCAGCAGCCAAGGGATGGAGAACACTGAAGCTTTCTTT
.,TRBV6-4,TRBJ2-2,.,CASGQNTGELFF,TGTGCCAGCGGACAAAATACCGGGGAGCTGTTTTTT
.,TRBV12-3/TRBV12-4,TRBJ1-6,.,CASSQSLSSYNSPLHF,TGTGCCAGCAGCCAATCCCTCAGCTCCTATAATTCACCCCTCCACTTT
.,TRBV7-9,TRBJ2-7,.,CASSLIREPYEQYF,TGTGCCAGCAGCTTAATCCGGGAGCCCTACGAGCAGTACTTC
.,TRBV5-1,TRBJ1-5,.,CASRYTTGSDQSQHF,TGCGCCAGCAGATATACGACAGGTTCTGATCAGTCCCAGCATTTT
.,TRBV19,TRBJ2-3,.,CASMRSTLSTDTQYF,TGTGCCAGTATGCGGAGCACACTTAGCACAGATACGCAGTATTTT
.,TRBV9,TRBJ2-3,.,CASSPAPGNTQYF,TGTGCCAGCAGCCCAGCCCCGGGAAATACGCAGTATTTT
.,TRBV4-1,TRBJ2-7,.,CASSQGSALSYEQYF,TGCGCCAGCAGCCAGGGCTCGGCCCTATCCTACGAGCAGTACTTC
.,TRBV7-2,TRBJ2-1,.,CASSNRVRSYNEQFF,TGTGCCAGCAGCAACAGGGTTCGCTCCTACAATGAGCAGTTCTTC
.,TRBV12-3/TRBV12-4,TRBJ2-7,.,CASTLGRTGTHEQYF,TGTGCCAGCACCCTAGGACGCACAGGGACCCACGAGCAGTACTTC
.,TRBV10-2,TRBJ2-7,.,CASSESNRAHYEQYF,TGCGCCAGCAGTGAGTCGAACAGGGCCCACTACGAGCAGTACTTC
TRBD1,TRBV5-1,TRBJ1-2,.,CASSMGSGTAVPPYGYTF,TGCGCCAGCAGCATGGGATCCGGGACAGCCGTTCCCCCCTATGGCTACACCTTC
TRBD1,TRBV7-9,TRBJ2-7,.,CASSPGQADYEQYF,TGTGCCAGCAGCCCTGGACAGGCAGACTACGAGCAGTACTTC
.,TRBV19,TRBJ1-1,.,CASSTHPIPNTEAFF,TGTGCCAGTAGTACCCACCCCATACCAAACACTGAAGCTTTCTTT
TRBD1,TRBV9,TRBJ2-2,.,CASSGPGTGGTGELFF,TGTGCCAGCAGCGGCCCCGGGACAGGGGGCACCGGGGAGCTGTTTTTT
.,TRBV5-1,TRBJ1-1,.,CASSFSQGYTEAFF,TGCGCCAGCAGCTTTTCGCAGGGCTACACTGAAGCTTTCTTT
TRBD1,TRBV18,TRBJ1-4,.,CASSPTGGANEKLFF,TGTGCCAGCTCACCTACAGGGGGCGCTAATGAAAAACTGTTTTTT
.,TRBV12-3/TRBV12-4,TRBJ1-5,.,CASSSSGFLNQPQHF,TGTGCCAGCAGTTCTTCCGGGTTCCTCAATCAGCCCCAGCATTTT
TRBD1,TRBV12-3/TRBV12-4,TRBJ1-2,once,CASSMDRVYYGYTF,TGTGCCAGCAGTATGGACAGGGTCTACTATGGCTACACCTTC
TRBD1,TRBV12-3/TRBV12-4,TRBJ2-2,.,CASSPGTGGLTGELFF,TGTGCCAGCAGTCCCGGGACAGGGGGTTTGACCGGGGAGCTGTTTTTT
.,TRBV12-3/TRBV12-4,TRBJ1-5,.,CASRPLRGPQHF,TGTGCCAGCAGACCCCTCCGCGGGCCCCAGCATTTT